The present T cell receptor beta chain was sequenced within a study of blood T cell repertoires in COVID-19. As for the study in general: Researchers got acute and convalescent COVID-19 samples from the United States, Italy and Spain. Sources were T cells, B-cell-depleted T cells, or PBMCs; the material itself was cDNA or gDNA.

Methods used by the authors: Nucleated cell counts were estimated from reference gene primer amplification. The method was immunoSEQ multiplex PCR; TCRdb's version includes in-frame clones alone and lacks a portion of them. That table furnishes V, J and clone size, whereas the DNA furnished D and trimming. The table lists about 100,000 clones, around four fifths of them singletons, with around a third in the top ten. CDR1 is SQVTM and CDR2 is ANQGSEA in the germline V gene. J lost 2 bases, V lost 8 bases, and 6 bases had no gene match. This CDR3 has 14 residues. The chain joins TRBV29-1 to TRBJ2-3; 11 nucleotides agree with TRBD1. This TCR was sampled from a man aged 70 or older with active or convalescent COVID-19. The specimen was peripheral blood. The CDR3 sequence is CSTRTGGFTDTQYF. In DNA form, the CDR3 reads TGCAGCACCCGGACAGGGGGCTTCACAGATACGCAGTATTTT.